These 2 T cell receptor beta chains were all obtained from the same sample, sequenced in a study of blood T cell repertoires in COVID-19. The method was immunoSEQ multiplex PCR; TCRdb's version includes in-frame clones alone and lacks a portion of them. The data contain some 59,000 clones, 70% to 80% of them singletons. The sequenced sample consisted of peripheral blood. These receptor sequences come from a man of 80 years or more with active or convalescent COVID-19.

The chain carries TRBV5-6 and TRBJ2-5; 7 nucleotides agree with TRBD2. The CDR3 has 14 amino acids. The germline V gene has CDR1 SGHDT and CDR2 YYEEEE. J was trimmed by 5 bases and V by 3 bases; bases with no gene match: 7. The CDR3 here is CASSSWGEGETQYF. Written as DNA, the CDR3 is TGTGCCAGCAGCTCCTGGGGGGAGGGGGAGACCCAGTACTTC.

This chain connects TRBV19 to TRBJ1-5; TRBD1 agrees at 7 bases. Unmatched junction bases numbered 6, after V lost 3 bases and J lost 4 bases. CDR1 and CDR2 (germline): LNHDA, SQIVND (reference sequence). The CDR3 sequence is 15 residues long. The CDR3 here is CASSILTGSNQPQHF. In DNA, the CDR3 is TGTGCCAGTAGTATTCTGACAGGGAGTAATCAGCCCCAGCATTTT.